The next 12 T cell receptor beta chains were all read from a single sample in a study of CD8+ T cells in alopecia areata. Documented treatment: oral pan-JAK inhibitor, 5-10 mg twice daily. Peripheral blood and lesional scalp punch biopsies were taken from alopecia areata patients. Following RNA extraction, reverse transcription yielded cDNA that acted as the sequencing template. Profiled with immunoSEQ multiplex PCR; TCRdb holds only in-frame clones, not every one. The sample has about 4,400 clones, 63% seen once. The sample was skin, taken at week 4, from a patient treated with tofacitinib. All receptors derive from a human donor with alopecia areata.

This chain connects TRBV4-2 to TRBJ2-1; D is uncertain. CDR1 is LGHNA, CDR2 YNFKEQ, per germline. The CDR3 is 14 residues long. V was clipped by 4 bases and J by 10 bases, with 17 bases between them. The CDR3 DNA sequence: TGTGCCAGCAGCCCAGGATCGAGGCCCTCAGAGCAGTTCTTC. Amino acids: CASSPGSRPSEQFF.

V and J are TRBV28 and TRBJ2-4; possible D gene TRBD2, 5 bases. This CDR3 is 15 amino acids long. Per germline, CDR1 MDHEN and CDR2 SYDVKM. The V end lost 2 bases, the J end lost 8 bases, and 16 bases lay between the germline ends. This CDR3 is CASSLKPGRADIQYF. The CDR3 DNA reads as TGTGCCAGCAGTTTAAAGCCGGGAAGGGCCGACATTCAGTACTTC. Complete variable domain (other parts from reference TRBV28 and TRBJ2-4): DVKVTQSSRYLVKRTGEKVFLECVQDMDHENMFWYRQDPGLGLRLIYFSYDVKMKEKGDIPEGYSVSREKKERFSLILESASTNQTSMYLCASSLKPGRADIQYFGAGTRLSVL.

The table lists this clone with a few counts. As DNA, the CDR3 is TGTGCCAGCACCGGGGGTGATACCTACGAGCAGTACTTC. Protein: CASTGGDTYEQYF. This chain uses TRBV27 with TRBJ2-7, with D perhaps matching TRBD2 (6 bases). V was pared by 7 bases and J by 2 bases, with 12 bases between. Per the germline V gene, CDR1 is MNHEY and CDR2 is SMNVEV (reference sequence). CDR3 size: 13 residues.

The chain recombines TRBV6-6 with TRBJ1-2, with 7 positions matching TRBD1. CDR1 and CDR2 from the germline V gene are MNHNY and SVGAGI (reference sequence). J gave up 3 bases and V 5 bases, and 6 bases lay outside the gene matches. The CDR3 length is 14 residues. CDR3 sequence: CASSRRTGDYGYTF. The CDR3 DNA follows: TGTGCCAGCAGTCGGCGGACAGGAGACTATGGCTACACCTTC.

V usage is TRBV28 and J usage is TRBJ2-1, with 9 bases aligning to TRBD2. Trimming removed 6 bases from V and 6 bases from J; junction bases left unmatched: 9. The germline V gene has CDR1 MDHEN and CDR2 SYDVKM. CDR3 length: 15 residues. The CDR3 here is CASRPFSGGLNEQFF. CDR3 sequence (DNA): TGTGCCAGCAGGCCTTTTAGCGGGGGACTCAATGAGCAGTTCTTC.

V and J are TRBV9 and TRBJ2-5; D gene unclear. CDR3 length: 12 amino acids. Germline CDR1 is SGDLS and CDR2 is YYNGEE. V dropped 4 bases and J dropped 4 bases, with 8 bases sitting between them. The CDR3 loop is CASSTRGETQYF. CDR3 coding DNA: TGTGCCAGCAGCACCCGTGGAGAGACCCAGTACTTC.

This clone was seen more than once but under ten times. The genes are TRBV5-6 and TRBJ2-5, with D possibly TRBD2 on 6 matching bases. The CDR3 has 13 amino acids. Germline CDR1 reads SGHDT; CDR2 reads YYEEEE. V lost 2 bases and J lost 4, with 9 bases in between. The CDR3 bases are TGTGCCAGCAGCTTTAGCGGAGCAGAGACCCAGTACTTC. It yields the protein CASSFSGAETQYF.

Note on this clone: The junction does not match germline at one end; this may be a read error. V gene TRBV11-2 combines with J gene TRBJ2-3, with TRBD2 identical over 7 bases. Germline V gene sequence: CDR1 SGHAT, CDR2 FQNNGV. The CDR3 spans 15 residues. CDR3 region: CASTLSGLPTDAQYF. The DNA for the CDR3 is TGTGCCAGCACCCTCTCGGGACTACCCACAGATGCGCAGTATTTT.

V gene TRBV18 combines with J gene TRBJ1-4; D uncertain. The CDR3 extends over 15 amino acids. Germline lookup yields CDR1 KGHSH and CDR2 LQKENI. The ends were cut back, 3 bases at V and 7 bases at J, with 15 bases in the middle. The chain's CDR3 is CASSPERVGGEKLFF. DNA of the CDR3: TGTGCCAGCTCACCGGAGCGGGTCGGTGGTGAAAAACTGTTTTTT.

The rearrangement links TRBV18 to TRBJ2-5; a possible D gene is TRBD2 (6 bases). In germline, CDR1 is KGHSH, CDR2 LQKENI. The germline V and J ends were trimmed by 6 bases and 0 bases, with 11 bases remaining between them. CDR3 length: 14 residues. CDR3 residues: CASSTGLDQETQYF. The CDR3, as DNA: TGTGCCAGCTCGACGGGACTGGACCAAGAGACCCAGTACTTC.

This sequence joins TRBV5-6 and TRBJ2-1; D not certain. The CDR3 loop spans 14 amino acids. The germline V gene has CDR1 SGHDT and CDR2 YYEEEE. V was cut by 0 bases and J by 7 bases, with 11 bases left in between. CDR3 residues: CASSLASAGNEQFF. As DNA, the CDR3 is TGTGCCAGCAGCTTGGCTAGTGCCGGGAATGAGCAGTTCTTC.

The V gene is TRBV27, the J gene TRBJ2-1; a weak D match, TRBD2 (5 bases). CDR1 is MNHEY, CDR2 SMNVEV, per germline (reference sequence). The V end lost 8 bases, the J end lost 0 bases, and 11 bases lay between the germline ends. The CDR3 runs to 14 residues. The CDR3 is CASSGGRSYNEQFF. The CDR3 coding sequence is TGTGCCAGCTCTGGAGGACGCTCCTACAATGAGCAGTTCTTC.